This T cell receptor (beta chain) comes out of a study of blood T cell repertoires in COVID-19. Study-level background: COVID-19 samples, acute and convalescent, were from the United States, Italy and Spain.

From germline, CDR1 is KGHSH and CDR2 LQKENI. The length of the CDR3 is 14 residues. Trimming left V 2 bases short and J 3 bases short, with 8 bases between. Original handling: Amplification from reference gene primers served as the basis for estimated nucleated cell counts. TCRdb keeps only in-frame clones here, not all; method: immunoSEQ multiplex PCR. Clone size and V and J calls were adopted from that table, with D and trimming inferred from the DNA. The sample shows about 40,000 clones, 80% to 90% of them seen only once. The TCR was taken from a man in his 70s with active COVID-19. The sequenced material came from peripheral blood. The chain combines TRBV18 with TRBJ1-3; weak D call: TRBD1 (6 bases). CDR3 in DNA: TGTGCCAGCTCACCAACAGGGAATGGAAACACCATATATTTT. It codes for CASSPTGNGNTIYF.